This T cell receptor beta chain was found in a study of blood T cell repertoires in COVID-19 (dated by TCRdb to 2018 to 2021). Regarding the study in general: Collaborator samples came from the United States, Italy and Spain and covered acute and convalescent phases of COVID-19. Deeply sampled blood TCRbeta repertoires from subjects exposed to, actively infected with, or recovered from COVID-19 were included in the dataset. Where available, HLA class I and class II types were taken from metadata supplied by the sample provider and were not determined by assay-based typing. A freely available public database, intended as a resource for researchers studying the immune response to SARS-CoV-2, is where the repertoires were released. The prospective study material was composed of cDNA or gDNA derived from T cells, B-cell-depleted T cells, or PBMCs. A de-identified subject ID, COVID-19 status, age in years and sex were almost always included in the sample metadata. Samples came from the ongoing ImmuneRACE study (first 160 participants) plus 1,254 subjects from 6 global collaborators.

General study outcomes and caveats: How much clinical and demographic metadata was included differed by source and by participant, and the metadata was provided uncurated.

V is cut back by 5 bases and J by 0 bases, with 4 bases in the junction unmatched. The CDR3 spans 16 residues, from the cysteine through the phenylalanine. The sequence is cut down to CDR3 DNA, 48 bases in frame from base 1. From the germline V gene (reference sequence), CDR1 is LNHNV and CDR2 is YYDKDF. Concerning this clone itself: It lacks a known antigen. Within one base of it there is no much larger clone, and no base qualities were kept.

TCRbeta CDR3 regions were amplified from genomic DNA by means of the immunoSEQ Assay, a bias-controlled multiplex PCR. In the source study's methods: Within the assay, amplification of reference gene primers was used to estimate how many nucleated cells each sample contained. Sequence reads were collapsed and filtered to measure the absolute abundance of every unique TCRbeta CDR3 rearrangement. For each sample, productive Simpson clonality was calculated by taking the square root of Simpson's diversity index across productive rearrangements. This is the immuneACCESS table as TCRdb keeps it, with only in-frame sequences that have V and J called. A part of the clones is gone; compared with another copy, unresolved V genes explain less than half, and the rest is unexplained. The V and J calls and clone size are taken from that table; D and trimming were inferred from the DNA. The sample table shows a few hundred thousand clones, and around nine tenths are seen once. The ten largest account for around 0.92% of the sample.

Participants in the prospective study were aged about 18 to 95 years, lived in about two dozen United States geographic areas, and enrolled through a virtual design. Cohort assignment in the prospective study relied on participant-reported clinical history from a screening survey and a study questionnaire. Exposed participants had been in contact, within 2 weeks of entering the study, with a person who had a PCR-confirmed or clinician-diagnosed case of COVID-19. Each participant in the prospective study had whole blood, serum and a nasopharyngeal or oropharyngeal swab collected by mobile phlebotomists. Participants in the prospective study had the option to provide additional blood draws and questionnaires over a roughly 2-month period. Blood samples from the prospective study were shipped frozen or at room temperature prior to DNA extraction.

Recombination linked TRBV15 to TRBJ2-2; 9 bases in between match TRBD2. The sequence was collected from a woman aged 25 to 39 who had been exposed to COVID-19. The sequencing input was PBMCs or T cells enriched from blood (not recorded which). Here is the DNA: TGTGCCACCAGCGGGCTAGCGGGGACGAACACCGGGGAGCTGTTTTTT. Protein translation: CATSGLAGTNTGELFF.